These 21 T cell receptor beta chains share one sample of origin, sequenced in a study of beta chain features in type 1 diabetes (dated 2018 in TCRdb). Summary of the overall study and its limitations: In all four CD4+ subsets, TCRB CDR3 length was moderately but significantly shorter in type 1 diabetes patients.

The library was built by means of the immunoSEQ multiplex PCR assay. All of the isolated RNA was reverse transcribed with the High Capacity cDNA Reverse Transcription Kit, so expressed TCRB transcripts were sequenced. TCRdb retrieved this table from immuneACCESS and kept in-frame rearrangements only. Not all clones are present; in checked studies, unresolved V genes account for under half, and no reason is known for the remainder. Recorded for this sample are 640,000 or so clones; roughly 12% of them occurred a single time. Approximately 0.021% of the sample belongs to the ten largest clones. These TCRs are of unknown antigen specificity. Source material: naive CD4+ T cells from blood. The cell subset or site label here, explained by the study, means: true naive CD4+ T cells. The receptors come from a man aged 18 to 29 with type 1 diabetes.

V and J are TRBV29-1 and TRBJ1-1; D unresolved. CDR3 length equals 14 residues. Trimming stripped 0 bases from V and 4 bases from J, with 12 bases between. In germline, CDR1 is SQVTM, CDR2 ANQGSEA. The CDR3 is CSVEDKGVGTEAFF. The CDR3 nucleotides read TGCAGCGTTGAAGATAAGGGTGTGGGCACTGAAGCTTTCTTT.

The CDR3: CASSPSTLLQGPYEQYF. In nucleotides, the CDR3 is TGTGCCAGCAGCCCATCCACCCTTCTACAGGGCCCCTACGAGCAGTACTTC. This chain connects TRBV9 to TRBJ2-7; D might be TRBD1 (6 bases). The CDR3 extends over 17 amino acids. The V and J ends lost 4 bases and 2 bases respectively, with 22 bases between them. The germline V gene encodes CDR1 SGDLS and CDR2 YYNGEE.

This clone was counted only a few times. The J gene is TRBJ2-4, the V gene TRBV2; 12 bases align to TRBD2. This CDR3 has 15 amino acids. The V segment lost 6 bases and the J segment 7 bases; nucleotides outside the gene matches: 7. Germline-derived CDR1 and CDR2 are SNHLY and FYNNEI. The CDR3 nucleotides read TGTGCCAGCAGGCCTAGCGGGGGGGCTTGGAACATTCAGTACTTC. Its translation is CASRPSGGAWNIQYF. The full variable domain, with the rest looked up from reference TRBV2 and TRBJ2-4, is EPEVTQTPSHQVTQMGQEVILRCVPISNHLYFYWYRQILGQKVEFLVSFYNNEISEKSEIFDDQFSVERPDGSNFTLKIRSTKLEDSAMYFCASRPSGGAWNIQYFGAGTRLSVL.

The chain has TRBV29-1 and TRBJ1-4; no definite D call. Germline V gives CDR1 SQVTM, CDR2 ANQGSEA. There are 13 residues in the CDR3. V was cut by 6 bases and J by 0 bases, with 8 bases left in between. CDR3 amino acids: CSVSYATNEKLFF. In nucleotides, the CDR3 is TGCAGCGTCTCATACGCAACTAATGAAAAACTGTTTTTT.

J is TRBJ2-7 and V is TRBV27; TRBD1 is a possible D gene (6 bases). The CDR3 consists of 11 residues. Germline V gene lookup returns CDR1 MNHEY and CDR2 SMNVEV (reference sequence). The ends were cut back, 6 bases at V and 6 bases at J, with 9 bases in the middle. The CDR3 DNA follows: TGTGCCAGCAGAATAGGGGGCGAGCAGTACTTC. Protein: CASRIGGEQYF.

This rearrangement joins TRBV7-9 to TRBJ2-3, with D possibly TRBD1 on 5 matching bases. This CDR3 comprises 15 residues. Trimming removed 1 base at V and 2 bases at J, with 10 bases between. Germline CDR1 and CDR2: SEHNR and FQNEAQ (reference sequence). The CDR3 coding sequence is TGTGCCAGCAGCTTAGAGGGGTCTGACACAGATACGCAGTATTTT. This translates into CASSLEGSDTDTQYF.

In this sample, this clone turned up a few times. The rearrangement joins TRBV5-1 to TRBJ2-2; D not resolved. This CDR3 is built from 15 residues. CDR1 SGHRS and CDR2 YFSETQ come from the germline V gene. The V and J ends lost 2 bases and 6 bases respectively, with 14 bases between them. In DNA form, the CDR3 reads TGCGCCAGCAGCTTAGGCGCCACTTTACCCGGGGAGCTGTTTTTT. It codes for CASSLGATLPGELFF.

This clone was counted only a few times. The chain has TRBV5-5 and TRBJ2-1, with a tentative D call TRBD1 (6 bases). Trimming pared 4 bases from V and 3 bases from J, leaving 14 bases between. The length of the CDR3 is 15 residues. Germline CDR1 is SGHKS and CDR2 is YYEKEE (reference sequence). The CDR3 is CASSAGVGSYNEQFF. In DNA form, the CDR3 reads TGTGCCAGCAGCGCAGGGGTGGGGAGCTACAATGAGCAGTTCTTC.

The V and J genes are TRBV2 and TRBJ1-2; D is undetermined. Per germline, CDR1 SNHLY and CDR2 FYNNEI. Trimming pared 3 bases from V and 0 bases from J, leaving 8 bases between. The CDR3 loop spans 14 amino acids. The CDR3 region is CASSESWSNYGYTF. CDR3 bases: TGTGCCAGCAGTGAGAGCTGGTCTAACTATGGCTACACCTTC.

J is TRBJ1-2 and V is TRBV2, with 9 bases matching TRBD1. The V gene's germline CDR1 is SNHLY and CDR2 FYNNEI. The CDR3 loop spans 14 amino acids. V shed 6 bases and J 4 bases; nucleotides not matched to a gene: 6. Here the CDR3 reads CASRGTGSLYGYTF. In nucleotides, the CDR3 is TGTGCCAGCAGGGGGACAGGGAGCCTCTATGGCTACACCTTC.

This clone has just a few counts. This chain connects TRBV6-5 to TRBJ1-3; D remains unclear. CDR3 length: 15 amino acids. CDR1 is MNHEY and CDR2 is SVGAGI in the germline V gene. V was shortened by 0 bases and J by 3 bases, with 9 bases between the two germline ends. The CDR3 reads CASSYSPGRGNTIYF. The CDR3 DNA reads TGTGCCAGCAGTTACTCCCCCGGGCGTGGAAACACCATATATTTT.

This clone was observed a handful of times. The genes are TRBV28 and TRBJ2-5; D possibly corresponds to TRBD1 (6 bases). CDR1 and CDR2 (germline): MDHEN, SYDVKM. The CDR3 extends over 13 amino acids. V was cut by 6 bases and J by 5 bases, with 13 bases left in between. The CDR3 DNA is TGTGCCAGCAGCAGACAGGCGGTGGAGACCCAGTACTTC. As protein: CASSRQAVETQYF.

This clone was found a few times. V gene TRBV6-5 combines with J gene TRBJ2-1; 8 positions match TRBD2. Germline values: CDR1 MNHEY, CDR2 SVGAGI. The CDR3 runs 15 residues. The ends lost 2 bases at V and 7 bases at J; junction bases unmatched: 7. The CDR3 here is CASSYTGGAVNEQFF. The CDR3 DNA follows: TGTGCCAGCAGTTACACCGGGGGGGCCGTTAATGAGCAGTTCTTC.

CDR3 in amino acids: CASSFPSGGWGETQYF. The CDR3 DNA reads as TGTGCCAGCAGTTTTCCTAGCGGGGGTTGGGGAGAGACCCAGTACTTC. This sequence joins TRBV28 and TRBJ2-5, with 10 bases that match TRBD2. Trimming at V came to 3 bases and at J to 4 bases, leaving 8 bases not matched to a gene. The CDR3 has 16 residues. CDR1 MDHEN and CDR2 SYDVKM come from the germline V gene.

The V and J genes are TRBV30 and TRBJ2-1; 11 bases match TRBD2. V lost 3 bases, J lost 6 bases, and 1 base stayed unmatched. CDR1 is GTSNPN and CDR2 is SVGIG in the germline V gene (reference sequence). This CDR3 has 13 residues. The CDR3, as DNA: TGTGCCTGGAGGACTAGCGGGACCAATGAGCAGTTCTTC. It yields the protein CAWRTSGTNEQFF. The full variable domain, its missing parts supplied by reference TRBV30 and TRBJ2-1, is SQTIHQWPATLVQPVGSPLSLECTVEGTSNPNLYWYRQAAGRGLQLLFYSVGIGQISSEVPQNLSASRPQDRQFILSSKKLLLSDSGFYLCAWRTSGTNEQFFGPGTRLTVL.

The genes are TRBV5-1 and TRBJ2-5, with 11 nucleotides matching TRBD2. The V gene's germline CDR1 is SGHRS and CDR2 YFSETQ. V lost 0 bases and J lost 4; bases outside the gene matches: 5. CDR3 size: 16 residues. The CDR3 region is CASSLAATSGGETQYF. CDR3 bases: TGCGCCAGCAGCTTGGCCGCAACTAGCGGGGGAGAGACCCAGTACTTC.

This clone came up a few times. The rearrangement uses TRBV29-1 and TRBJ1-1, with D uncertain. The CDR3 consists of 14 residues. V gave up 7 bases and J gave up 0 bases, with 15 bases separating them. Germline loops: CDR1 SQVTM, CDR2 ANQGSEA. The CDR3 DNA reads as TGCAGCGCCACAGATCAGCCCATGAACACTGAAGCTTTCTTT. Translated, it gives CSATDQPMNTEAFF.

This clone was found a few times. The rearrangement links TRBV4-1 to TRBJ1-1; D remains ambiguous. The CDR3 loop spans 13 amino acids. V lost 3 bases and J 1 base, leaving 6 bases between the germline ends. The germline V gene has CDR1 MGHRA and CDR2 YSYEKL. The CDR3 DNA reads as TGCGCCAGCAGCCAGGTTGCGAACACTGAAGCTTTCTTT. The encoded protein is CASSQVANTEAFF.

This clone showed up just a few times. The V call is TRBV7-2, the J call TRBJ2-2; no reliable D call. Per germline, CDR1 SGHTA and CDR2 FQGNSA. This CDR3 is built from 13 residues. Deletions cut 5 bases from V and 5 bases from J, with 9 bases between. CDR3 in amino acids: CASSPVPTGELFF. The DNA for the CDR3 is TGTGCCAGCAGCCCAGTACCTACCGGGGAGCTGTTTTTT.

This clone was detected a few times. The chain employs TRBV4-1 and TRBJ1-2; D gene unclear. The germline V and J ends were trimmed by 1 base and 8 bases, with 17 bases remaining between them. CDR1 and CDR2 (germline): MGHRA, YSYEKL. The CDR3 runs to 15 residues. The CDR3 DNA follows: TGCGCCAGCAGCCAAGCCTTGACGCACCGAGGGGGCTACACCTTC. It is translated as CASSQALTHRGGYTF.

The chain employs TRBV7-3 and TRBJ2-1; a weak D match, TRBD2 (7 bases). CDR3 length: 16 residues. Trimming stripped 3 bases from V and 0 bases from J, with 12 bases between. Germline assignment: CDR1 SGHTA and CDR2 FQGTGA. CDR3 DNA sequence: TGTGCCAGCAGCTTTAACGGGGGGCACTCCTACAATGAGCAGTTCTTC. As protein: CASSFNGGHSYNEQFF.